This entry lists 8 T cell receptor beta chains sequenced from one sample in a study of cytomegalovirus exposure and HLA in healthy donors. In the PCR, 60 Vbeta and 13 Jbeta primers were used. TCRdb's table, derived via immunoSEQ multiplex PCR, lists solely in-frame clones and lacks some. The sample lists 150,000 to 200,000 clones, 78% occurring once. Sequencing was carried out using PBMCs. Every receptor here comes from a woman between 25 and 40 years old in good health and CMV-seropositive.

V gene TRBV9 combines with J gene TRBJ1-5; D is possibly TRBD1 (5 bases). V was pared by 0 bases and J by 9 bases, with 13 bases between. The CDR3 extends over 14 amino acids. Germline V CDR1 and CDR2: SGDLS, YYNGEE. CDR3 DNA: TGTGCCAGCAGCGTAGGATCGGTCCAGGGGCCCCAGCATTTT. Protein: CASSVGSVQGPQHF. Full variable domain (rest looked up from reference TRBV9 and TRBJ1-5): DSGVTQTPKHLITATGQRVTLRCSPRSGDLSVYWYQQSLDQGLQFLIQYYNGEERAKGNILERFSAQQFPDLHSELNLSSLELGDSALYFCASSVGSVQGPQHFGDGTRLSIL.

This clone has just a few counts. V usage is TRBV5-1 and J usage is TRBJ1-1, with D perhaps TRBD1 (6 bases). This CDR3 region has 14 residues. V was cut by 4 bases and J by 1 base, with 11 bases left in between. CDR1 and CDR2 (germline): SGHRS, YFSETQ. This chain's CDR3 is CASSVQGANTEAFF. In nucleotides, the CDR3 is TGCGCCAGCAGCGTACAGGGCGCGAACACTGAAGCTTTCTTT.

The rearrangement uses TRBV15 and TRBJ2-2; no definite D call. The V end lost 3 bases, the J end lost 3 bases, and 11 bases lay between the germline ends. The CDR3 loop spans 15 amino acids. Per the germline V gene, CDR1 is LNHNV and CDR2 is YYDKDF (reference sequence). The CDR3: CATSRGSKHTGELFF. The CDR3, as DNA: TGTGCCACCAGCAGGGGCAGTAAACACACCGGGGAGCTGTTTTTT.

This clone was recorded a few times. This chain connects TRBV6-1 to TRBJ2-7; 9 bases fit TRBD2. This CDR3 spans 13 amino acids. V lost 8 bases and J lost 7; bases outside the gene matches: 9. The germline CDR1 and CDR2 sequences are MNHNS and SASEGT. The CDR3 spells CASVLAGLGEQYF. The CDR3 nucleotides read TGTGCCAGCGTCCTAGCGGGGTTAGGGGAGCAGTACTTC.

The CDR3 is CASSLGGGNYGYTF. The CDR3 DNA reads as TGTGCCAGCAGCTTAGGAGGGGGAAACTATGGCTACACCTTC. V is TRBV7-9 and J is TRBJ1-2, with a possible D match to TRBD1 (6 bases). The germline CDR1 and CDR2 sequences are SEHNR and FQNEAQ (reference sequence). This CDR3 comprises 14 residues. The germline V and J ends were trimmed by 1 base and 2 bases, with 8 bases remaining between them.

The chain recombines TRBV7-9 with TRBJ1-2, with D perhaps TRBD1 (6 bases). This CDR3 is built from 13 residues. With 5 bases removed from V and 5 bases from J, the gap between germline ends came to 12 bases. Germline V gives CDR1 SEHNR, CDR2 FQNEAQ (reference sequence). The CDR3 DNA reads as TGTGCCAGCAGCGGAACGAGGGGGTATGGCTACACCTTC. It yields the protein CASSGTRGYGYTF.

The CDR3: CASSVGTSGMDTQYF. Written as DNA, the CDR3 is TGTGCCAGCAGCGTAGGGACTAGCGGGATGGATACGCAGTATTTT. The chain employs TRBV9 and TRBJ2-3; 12 bases are shared with TRBD2. The V gene's germline CDR1 is SGDLS and CDR2 YYNGEE. The V gene end was trimmed by 0 bases and the J gene end by 6 bases; junction bases not matched to a gene: 2. The CDR3 covers 15 residues.

The gene calls are TRBV6-6 and TRBJ2-3; a weak D match, TRBD2 (5 bases). The V gene's germline CDR1 is MNHNY and CDR2 SVGAGI (reference sequence). Trimming pared 1 base from V and 2 bases from J, leaving 13 bases between. The CDR3 length is 16 residues. The chain's CDR3 is CASSYWASRSTDTQYF. The DNA for the CDR3 is TGTGCCAGCAGTTACTGGGCTAGCCGCTCCACAGATACGCAGTATTTT.